One and the same sample provided the 14 T cell receptor beta chains below, sequenced in a study of blood T cell repertoires in COVID-19. Using immunoSEQ multiplex PCR, the repertoire was profiled, and TCRdb retains in-frame clones only, with some absent. The sample has 62,000 or so clones; more than 80% are singletons. The sample was peripheral blood. The receptor set was obtained from a man in his fifties with acute or convalescent COVID-19.

The gene calls are TRBV12-3 or TRBV12-4 and TRBJ2-2; maybe TRBD2 (6 bases). This CDR3 is built from 13 residues. Trimming removed 6 bases from V and 4 bases from J, with 9 bases in between. The CDR3 nucleotides are TGTGCCAGCAGAAATAGCGGCACCGGGGAGCTGTTTTTT. It is translated as CASRNSGTGELFF.

The rearrangement uses TRBV7-2 and TRBJ1-1; TRBD1 is a possible D gene (6 bases). CDR3 size: 16 residues. Per the germline V gene, CDR1 is SGHTA and CDR2 is FQGNSA. Trimming pared 1 base from V and 1 base from J, leaving 13 bases between. The CDR3 nucleotides read TGTGCCAGCAGCTTAGGGGCCGGGACAAAGAACACTGAAGCTTTCTTT. Amino acid sequence: CASSLGAGTKNTEAFF.

This chain joins TRBV11-3 and TRBJ1-1, with D possibly being TRBD1 (5 bases). The ends were cut back, 0 bases at V and 4 bases at J, with 12 bases in the middle. Per the germline V gene, CDR1 is SGHNT and CDR2 is YENEEA. The CDR3 totals 15 residues. The CDR3 bases are TGTGCCAGCAGCTTAGATTGGAGGGGTGGCACTGAAGCTTTCTTT. This gives the protein CASSLDWRGGTEAFF.

This sequence joins TRBV4-2 and TRBJ1-5; possible D gene TRBD1, 6 bases. Deletions cut 1 base from V and 1 base from J, with 11 bases between. The CDR3 contains 16 residues. Germline CDR1 LGHNA, CDR2 YNFKEQ. CDR3 nucleotide sequence: TGTGCCAGCAGCCAAGTGGGAGACAGGAGCAATCAGCCCCAGCATTTT. Protein sequence: CASSQVGDRSNQPQHF.

J is TRBJ1-1 and V is TRBV5-1, with TRBD1 identical over 8 bases. Trimming cost V 1 base and J 5 bases; bases outside gene matches: 4. The CDR3 has 14 amino acids. Germline values: CDR1 SGHRS, CDR2 YFSETQ. The CDR3 DNA sequence: TGCGCCAGCAGCTTGACGACAGGGGAGACTGAAGCTTTCTTT. It translates to CASSLTTGETEAFF.

On this clone itself: The junction shows a germline mismatch at one end, possibly a read error. The chain combines TRBV7-7 with TRBJ2-2; D gene ambiguous. This CDR3 is built from 13 residues. Per the germline V gene, CDR1 is SSHAT and CDR2 is FNYEAQ (reference sequence). CDR3 residues: CASSKTNTGELFF. Here the CDR3 DNA reads TGTGCTAGCAGCAAGACAAATACCGGGGAGCTGTTTTTT. The whole variable domain, remainder taken from reference TRBV7-7 and TRBJ2-2, is GAGVSQSPRYKVTKRGQDVTLRCDPISSHATLYWYQQALGQGPEFLTYFNYEAQPDKSGLPSDRFSAERPEGSISTLTIQRTEQRDSAMYRCASSKTNTGELFFGEGSRLTVL.

The V call is TRBV6-5, the J call TRBJ2-7, with D possibly matching TRBD2 (6 bases). The CDR3 has 15 residues. Germline loops: CDR1 MNHEY, CDR2 SVGAGI. V lost 3 bases to trimming and J lost 5 bases, with 17 bases between them. This CDR3 reads CASSYSGGEGDEQYF. CDR3 DNA: TGTGCCAGCAGTTATTCTGGAGGGGAAGGCGACGAGCAGTACTTC.

This sequence joins TRBV7-2 and TRBJ1-1, with 10 bases aligning to TRBD1. CDR3 size: 18 residues. V shed 1 base and J 1 base; nucleotides not matched to a gene: 9. In germline, CDR1 is SGHTA, CDR2 FQGNSA. The CDR3 DNA is TGTGCCAGCAGCTTAGGCCCTGACAGGGGGCTGGGGAACACTGAAGCTTTCTTT. It translates to CASSLGPDRGLGNTEAFF.

The V and J genes are TRBV28 and TRBJ1-5; no definite D call. Between the trimmed V and J ends, which lost 7 bases and 0 bases, there was a span of 16 bases. The CDR3 extends over 16 amino acids. The germline gives CDR1 MDHEN, CDR2 SYDVKM. The CDR3 loop is CASTIRGSLSNQPQHF. Written as DNA, the CDR3 is TGTGCCAGCACTATACGGGGATCTCTTAGCAATCAGCCCCAGCATTTT.

The rearrangement links TRBV6-5 to TRBJ1-3; tentative D call: TRBD1 (5 bases). The V end was cut by 2 bases, the J end by 9 bases, with 14 bases between. The CDR3 extends over 14 amino acids. The germline gives CDR1 MNHEY, CDR2 SVGAGI. This CDR3 reads CASSYGGTAATIYF. The CDR3 DNA reads TGTGCCAGCAGTTACGGGGGGACTGCCGCCACCATATATTTT.

V and J are TRBV7-3 and TRBJ2-1, with 7 nucleotides matching TRBD2. Germline CDR1 is SGHTA and CDR2 is FQGTGA. The CDR3 totals 15 residues. J lost 9 bases, V lost 2 bases, and 10 bases had no gene match. The CDR3 DNA reads as TGTGCCAGCAGCTTATCGGTGGGAGGGCGAAGTGAGCAGTTCTTC. This gives the protein CASSLSVGGRSEQFF.

The chain recombines TRBV11-2 with TRBJ1-1; no clear D gene. CDR3 length equals 13 residues. V was pared by 8 bases and J by 1 base, with 11 bases between. Germline V lookup: CDR1 SGHAT, CDR2 FQNNGV. The CDR3: CASEASANTEAFF. In DNA, the CDR3 is TGTGCCAGCGAAGCTTCTGCGAACACTGAAGCTTTCTTT.

The genes are TRBV5-5 and TRBJ2-1; 7 bases align to TRBD2. With V trimmed by 4 bases and J by 8 bases, 9 bases remained unmatched. The CDR3 spans 14 residues. Germline V gene lookup returns CDR1 SGHKS and CDR2 YYEKEE (reference sequence). In DNA, the CDR3 is TGTGCCAGCAGCCCCGGGACTACCTGGGATGAGCAGTTCTTC. Translated: CASSPGTTWDEQFF.

V is TRBV27 and J is TRBJ2-7; TRBD1 matches 7 bases. CDR3 length: 14 residues. V lost 2 bases and J lost 3; bases outside the gene matches: 4. Germline loops: CDR1 MNHEY, CDR2 SMNVEV (reference sequence). CDR3 region: CASSLTGTDYEQYF. CDR3 nucleotides: TGTGCCAGCAGTTTAACAGGGACAGACTACGAGCAGTACTTC.